Listed below are T cell receptor beta chains from one sample, sequenced in a study of response to subunit inactivated influenza vaccine. TCRdb redid the calling of the RT-PCR reads with MiXCR, one entry per CDR3 protein. The table lists 500,000 to 700,000 distinct CDR3 sequences, under 30% of them singletons, with approximately 3% in the top ten. The sample was also linked to a second study, of T cells expressing NK-cell markers.

Sequencing was performed on CD4+ T cells sorted from PBMCs, taken 12 days after vaccination. Receptor source: a man aged 50-60 years who received an inactivated influenza vaccine. Both conserved end residues are part of each CDR3. D genes are given only for firm matches. The listing skips clone size in some rows; elsewhere it reads once, few, many or a size class.

clone_size: .; d_call: .; v_call: TRBV10-3; cdr3_length: 18; j_call: TRBJ2-3; cdr3_aa: CAISESPGRAASTDTQYF; cdr3_nt: TGTGCCATCAGTGAGTCGCCAGGTCGGGCCGCTAGCACAGATACGCAGTATTTT
clone_size: .; d_call: .; v_call: TRBV10-3; cdr3_length: 15; j_call: TRBJ2-3; cdr3_aa: CAIRAAESPTDTQYF; cdr3_nt: TGTGCCATCAGAGCAGCGGAGAGCCCCACAGATACGCAGTATTTT
clone_size: few; d_call: .; v_call: TRBV7-2; cdr3_length: 13; j_call: TRBJ2-3; cdr3_aa: CASSSIPSYTQYF; cdr3_nt: TGTGCCAGCAGCTCAATTCCTAGCTATACGCAGTATTTT
clone_size: .; d_call: .; v_call: TRBV30; cdr3_length: 13; j_call: TRBJ1-1; cdr3_aa: CAWSVPQVTEAFF; cdr3_nt: TGTGCCTGGAGTGTACCCCAGGTCACTGAAGCTTTCTTT
clone_size: few; d_call: .; v_call: TRBV20-1; cdr3_length: 13; j_call: TRBJ2-1; cdr3_aa: CSAKAGADNEQFF; cdr3_nt: TGCAGTGCAAAGGCAGGGGCGGACAATGAGCAGTTCTTC
clone_size: .; d_call: TRBD1; v_call: TRBV19; cdr3_length: 16; j_call: TRBJ2-1; cdr3_aa: CASSYRGTGEVNEQFF; cdr3_nt: TGTGCCAGTAGTTATCGAGGGACAGGGGAGGTCAATGAGCAGTTCTTC
clone_size: .; d_call: TRBD2; v_call: TRBV9; cdr3_length: 16; j_call: TRBJ2-1; cdr3_aa: CASSVLSSGSYNEQFF; cdr3_nt: TGTGCCAGCAGCGTGTTGTCTAGCGGGTCCTACAATGAGCAGTTCTTC
clone_size: .; d_call: .; v_call: TRBV6-1; cdr3_length: 14; j_call: TRBJ1-3; cdr3_aa: CASSSIRSGNTIYF; cdr3_nt: TGTGCCAGCAGCTCAATCCGCTCTGGAAACACCATATATTTT
clone_size: few; d_call: .; v_call: TRBV29-1; cdr3_length: 12; j_call: TRBJ2-3; cdr3_aa: CSVTTGTDTQYF; cdr3_nt: TGCAGCGTAACCACAGGGACAGATACGCAGTATTTT
clone_size: .; d_call: .; v_call: TRBV5-5; cdr3_length: 16; j_call: TRBJ2-7; cdr3_aa: CASSFSRGGASYEQYF; cdr3_nt: TGTGCCAGCAGCTTCTCTAGGGGTGGGGCCTCCTACGAGCAGTACTTC
clone_size: .; d_call: .; v_call: TRBV15; cdr3_length: 12; j_call: TRBJ2-7; cdr3_aa: CATSRVRNEQYF; cdr3_nt: TGTGCCACCAGCAGAGTGAGGAACGAGCAGTACTTC
clone_size: few; d_call: .; v_call: TRBV3-1; cdr3_length: 16; j_call: TRBJ2-5; cdr3_aa: CASRQVRRRGGETQYF; cdr3_nt: TGTGCCAGCAGACAAGTTCGGCGAAGGGGTGGAGAGACCCAGTACTTC
clone_size: .; d_call: .; v_call: TRBV5-8; cdr3_length: 16; j_call: TRBJ1-5; cdr3_aa: CASSLSGFTSNQPQHF; cdr3_nt: TGTGCCAGCAGCTTATCAGGGTTCACTAGCAATCAGCCCCAGCATTTT
clone_size: few; d_call: TRBD1; v_call: TRBV20-1; cdr3_length: 14; j_call: TRBJ2-7; cdr3_aa: CSASATGVVHEQYF; cdr3_nt: TGCAGTGCTTCCGCTACAGGGGTGGTCCACGAGCAGTACTTC
clone_size: few; d_call: TRBD1; v_call: TRBV7-2; cdr3_length: 14; j_call: TRBJ1-1; cdr3_aa: CASSPGQKNTEAFF; cdr3_nt: TGTGCCAGCAGCCCGGGACAGAAGAACACTGAAGCTTTCTTT
clone_size: few; d_call: TRBD1; v_call: TRBV4-2; cdr3_length: 16; j_call: TRBJ2-7; cdr3_aa: CASSQASRQGAYEQYF; cdr3_nt: TGTGCCAGCAGCCAAGCTTCAAGACAGGGGGCCTACGAGCAGTACTTC
clone_size: many; d_call: .; v_call: TRBV5-1; cdr3_length: 12; j_call: TRBJ2-3; cdr3_aa: CASSLAGDTQYF; cdr3_nt: TGCGCCAGCAGCCTCGCGGGGGATACGCAGTATTTT